The next 6 T cell receptor beta chains were all read from a single sample in a study of PD-1 blockade in classical Hodgkin lymphoma. Repertoires were generated with immunoSEQ multiplex PCR, while TCRdb's copy carries only in-frame clones and drops some. The data show some 70,000 clones, roughly 92% seen once. This sample's time point: newly diagnosed, previously untreated cHL patient sample. Input material: peripheral blood mononuclear cells (PBMCs). The receptors derive from a human donor with classical Hodgkin lymphoma.

The chain employs TRBV5-4 and TRBJ2-3; 8 positions agree with TRBD2. The CDR3 covers 14 residues. The V gene's germline CDR1 is SGHNT and CDR2 YYREEE (reference sequence). With V trimmed by 7 bases and J by 2 bases, 6 bases remained unmatched. CDR3 bases: TGTGCCAGCGCAGCGGGGGCGGACACAGATACGCAGTATTTT. Protein: CASAAGADTDTQYF. The full variable domain, rest sourced from reference TRBV5-4 and TRBJ2-3, is ETGVTQSPTHLIKTRGQQVTLRCSSQSGHNTVSWYQQALGQGPQFIFQYYREEENGRGNFPPRFSGLQFPNYSSELNVNALELDDSALYLCASAAGADTDTQYFGPGTRLTVL.

The CDR3 protein is CASSQDQNGREQYF. The DNA of the CDR3 is TGCGCCAGCAGCCAAGACCAGAATGGACGGGAGCAGTACTTC. V usage is TRBV4-1 and J usage is TRBJ2-7; D unresolved. The CDR3 spans 14 residues. CDR1 is MGHRA and CDR2 is YSYEKL in the germline V gene. Trimming pared 0 bases from V and 7 bases from J, leaving 13 bases between.

The V gene is TRBV13, the J gene TRBJ2-6; a possible D gene is TRBD1 (5 bases). This CDR3 comprises 18 residues. Trimming removed 5 bases at V and 0 bases at J, with 17 bases between. CDR1 PRHDT and CDR2 FYEKMQ come from the germline V gene (reference sequence). The CDR3 DNA is TGTGCCAGCAGCACCGACAGACTGCAGGTCTCTGGGGCCAACGTCCTGACTTTC. Translated, it gives CASSTDRLQVSGANVLTF.

This chain joins TRBV20-1 and TRBJ2-7; no reliable D call. The germline V gene has CDR1 DFQATT and CDR2 SNEGSKA (reference sequence). CDR3 length: 11 amino acids. The V and J ends lost 5 bases and 8 bases respectively, with 13 bases between them. CDR3 residues: CSAFTQDKQYF. The CDR3 bases are TGCAGTGCTTTCACCCAGGATAAGCAGTACTTC.

This chain joins TRBV7-2 and TRBJ2-1; D remains ambiguous. CDR3 length: 12 residues. V was cut by 2 bases and J by 8 bases, with 7 bases left in between. The germline V gene has CDR1 SGHTA and CDR2 FQGNSA. The CDR3 DNA is TGTGCCAGCAGCTTAAGCTGGGATGAGCAGTTCTTC. It yields the protein CASSLSWDEQFF.

The rearrangement joins TRBV10-3 to TRBJ1-2, with TRBD1 matching 8 bases. The CDR3 is 11 amino acids. Losses at the gene ends were 9 bases for V and 4 bases for J; bases not matched to a gene: 1. Germline values: CDR1 ENHRY, CDR2 SYGVKD. The CDR3 loop reads CAMGTGYGYTF. The CDR3 DNA sequence: TGTGCCATGGGGACAGGCTATGGCTACACCTTC.